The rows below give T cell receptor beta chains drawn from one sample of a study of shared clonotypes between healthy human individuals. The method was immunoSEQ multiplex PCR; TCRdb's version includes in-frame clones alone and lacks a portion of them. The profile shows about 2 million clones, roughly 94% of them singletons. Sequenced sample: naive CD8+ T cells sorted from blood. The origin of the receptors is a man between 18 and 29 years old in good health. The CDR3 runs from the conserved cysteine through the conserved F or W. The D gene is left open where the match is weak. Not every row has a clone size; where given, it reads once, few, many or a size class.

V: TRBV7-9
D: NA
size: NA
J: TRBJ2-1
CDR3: CASSLRGTYNEQFF
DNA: TGTGCCAGCAGCTTACGCGGGACCTACAATGAGCAGTTCTTC

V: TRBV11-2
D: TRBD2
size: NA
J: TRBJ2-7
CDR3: CASSELAGLAYEQYF
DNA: TGTGCCAGCAGCGAACTAGCGGGACTTGCCTACGAGCAGTACTTC

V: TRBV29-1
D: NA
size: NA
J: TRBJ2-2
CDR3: CSVLYDGAGELFF
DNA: TGCAGCGTTCTCTACGACGGGGCCGGGGAGCTGTTTTTT

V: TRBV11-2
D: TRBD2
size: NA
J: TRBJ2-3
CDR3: CASSLGGTSGGFADTQYF
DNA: TGTGCCAGCAGCTTAGGCGGGACTAGCGGGGGTTTCGCAGATACGCAGTATTTT

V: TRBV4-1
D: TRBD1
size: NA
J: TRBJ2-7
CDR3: CASSYYRGPYEQYF
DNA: TGCGCCAGCAGCTACTACAGGGGGCCCTACGAGCAGTACTTC

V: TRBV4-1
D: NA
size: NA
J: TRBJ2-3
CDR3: CASSPPADTQYF
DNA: TGCGCCAGCAGCCCCCCAGCAGATACGCAGTATTTT

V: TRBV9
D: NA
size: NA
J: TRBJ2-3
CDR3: CASSPEGMITDTQYF
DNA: TGTGCCAGCAGCCCAGAGGGGATGATTACAGATACGCAGTATTTT

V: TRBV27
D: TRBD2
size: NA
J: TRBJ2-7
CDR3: CASNLAGGLSYEQYF
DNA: TGTGCCAGCAACTTGGCGGGGGGCCTATCCTACGAGCAGTACTTC

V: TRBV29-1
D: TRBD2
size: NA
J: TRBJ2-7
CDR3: CSAGGGCYEQYF
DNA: TGCAGCGCCGGGGGAGGGTGCTACGAGCAGTACTTC

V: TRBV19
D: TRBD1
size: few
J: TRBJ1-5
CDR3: CASSMLGGGGQPQHF
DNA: TGTGCCAGTAGTATGTTAGGGGGCGGTGGTCAGCCCCAGCATTTT

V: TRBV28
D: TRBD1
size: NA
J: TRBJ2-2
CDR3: CASSWPGTGGSNTGELFF
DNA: TGTGCCAGCAGTTGGCCCGGGACAGGGGGCTCGAACACCGGGGAGCTGTTTTTT

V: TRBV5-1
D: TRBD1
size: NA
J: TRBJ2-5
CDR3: CASSSDRDRGQTQYF
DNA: TGCGCCAGCAGCTCTGACCGGGACAGGGGACAGACCCAGTACTTC

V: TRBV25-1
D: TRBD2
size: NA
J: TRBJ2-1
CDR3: CASSGPGLGHYEQFF
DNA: TGTGCCAGCAGTGGACCGGGACTAGGGCATTATGAGCAGTTCTTC

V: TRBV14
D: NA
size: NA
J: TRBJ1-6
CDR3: CASSQGKGYNSPLHF
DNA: TGTGCCAGCAGCCAAGGGAAGGGGTATAATTCACCCCTCCACTTT

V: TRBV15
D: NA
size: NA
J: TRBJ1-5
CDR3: CATSREIGQPQHF
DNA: TGTGCCACCAGCAGAGAAATTGGGCAGCCCCAGCATTTT

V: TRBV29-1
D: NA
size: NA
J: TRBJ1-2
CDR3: CSVGGILTRTEGNYGYTF
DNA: TGCAGCGTTGGGGGAATTTTGACTAGGACAGAGGGTAACTATGGCTACACCTTC

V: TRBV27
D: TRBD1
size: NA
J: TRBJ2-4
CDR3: CASSLGGQGNIQYF
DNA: TGTGCCAGCAGTTTAGGGGGACAGGGGAACATTCAGTACTTC

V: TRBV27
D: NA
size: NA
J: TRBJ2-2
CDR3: CASSFLHHQANTGELFF
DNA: TGTGCCAGCAGTTTCTTGCACCACCAGGCTAACACCGGGGAGCTGTTTTTT

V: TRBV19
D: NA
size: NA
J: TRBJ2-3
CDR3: CASSIPTGDTQYF
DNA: TGTGCCAGTAGTATTCCTACGGGAGATACGCAGTATTTT

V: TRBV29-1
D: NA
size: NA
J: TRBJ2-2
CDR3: CSVGQLGTGELFF
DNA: TGCAGCGTGGGACAATTAGGCACCGGGGAGCTGTTTTTT

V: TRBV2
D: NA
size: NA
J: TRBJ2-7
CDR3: CASSDDYEQYF
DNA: TGTGCCAGCAGTGACGACTACGAGCAGTACTTC

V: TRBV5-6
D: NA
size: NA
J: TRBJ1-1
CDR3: CASSPEGGVSEEAFF
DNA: TGTGCCAGCAGCCCCGAGGGGGGGGTCAGCGAGGAAGCTTTCTTT

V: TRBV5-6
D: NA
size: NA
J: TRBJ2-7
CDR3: CASSLWGEGTYEQYF
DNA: TGTGCCAGCAGCTTGTGGGGAGAGGGCACCTACGAGCAGTACTTC

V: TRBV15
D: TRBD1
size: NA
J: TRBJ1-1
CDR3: CATSSGTGGVWDTEAFF
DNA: TGTGCCACCAGCAGCGGGACAGGGGGCGTTTGGGACACTGAAGCTTTCTTT